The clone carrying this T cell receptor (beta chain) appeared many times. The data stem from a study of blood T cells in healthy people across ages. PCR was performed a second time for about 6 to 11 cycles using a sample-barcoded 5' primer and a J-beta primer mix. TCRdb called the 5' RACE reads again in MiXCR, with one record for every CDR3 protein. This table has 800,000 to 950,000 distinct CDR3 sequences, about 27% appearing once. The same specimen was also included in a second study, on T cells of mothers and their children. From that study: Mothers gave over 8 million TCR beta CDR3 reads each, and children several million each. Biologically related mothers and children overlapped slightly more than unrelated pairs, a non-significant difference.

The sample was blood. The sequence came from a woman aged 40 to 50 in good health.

Written as DNA, the CDR3 is TGTGCCAGCAGCCCGACCGGGACAGTGGGCAATGAGCAGTTCTTC. This codes for CASSPTGTVGNEQFF. The rearrangement links TRBV7-8 to TRBJ2-1; 7 positions match TRBD1. The V segment lost 5 bases and the J segment 6 bases; nucleotides outside the gene matches: 10. This CDR3 is 15 amino acids long. Germline CDR1 reads SGHVS; CDR2 reads FQNEAQ.